The TCR beta chain under discussion was sequenced for a study of blood T cell repertoires in COVID-19. Overall study: Sources were T cells, B-cell-depleted T cells, or PBMCs; the material itself was cDNA or gDNA.

The method was immunoSEQ multiplex PCR; TCRdb's version includes in-frame clones alone and lacks a portion of them. The table shows around 280,000 clones, with 70% to 90% occurring only once. V was shortened by 3 bases and J by 1 base, with 16 bases between the two germline ends. The CDR3 totals 17 residues. CDR1 SEHNR and CDR2 FQNEAQ come from the germline V gene (reference sequence). The TCR was taken from a woman aged 40 to 50 who had recovered from COVID-19. Sequenced sample: PBMCs or T cells enriched from blood (not recorded which). V and J are TRBV7-9 and TRBJ2-4; D gene uncertain. Here the CDR3 reads CASSLGEVTAAKNIQYF. The CDR3 region has the DNA TGTGCCAGCAGCTTGGGTGAGGTTACGGCGGCCAAAAACATTCAGTACTTC.